Following are 29 T cell receptor beta chains from one sample sequenced in a study of blood T cell repertoires in COVID-19 (dated by TCRdb to the early 2020s). Libraries were prepared through the immunoSEQ multiplex PCR assay. Sourced from immuneACCESS, this table was stored by TCRdb with only in-frame sequences that have V and J called. A share of the clones is absent; for the studies checked, an unresolved V gene accounts for under half, and the remainder has no known explanation. This sample holds approximately 400,000 clones; just over 90% were observed only once. Of the sample, 0.8% to 0.9% is held by the ten largest clones. Input material: PBMCs or T cells enriched from blood (not recorded which). The source is a middle-aged woman who had been exposed to COVID-19.

The genes are TRBV5-4 and TRBJ1-2; no reliable D call. Trimming left V 4 bases short and J 8 bases short, with 15 bases between. The CDR3 spans 13 residues. CDR1 is SGHNT, CDR2 YYREEE, per germline (reference sequence). In DNA form, the CDR3 reads TGTGCCAGCAGCGACACTTCCCGTCAAGGCTACACCTTC. It translates to CASSDTSRQGYTF.

The rearrangement links TRBV20-1 to TRBJ1-4; D is perhaps TRBD1 (6 bases). The CDR3 is 15 amino acids. The germline V gene encodes CDR1 DFQATT and CDR2 SNEGSKA (reference sequence). V was cut by 3 bases and J by 3 bases, with 14 bases left in between. CDR3 DNA sequence: TGCAGTGCTAGTACAGGGCCGACCGCTAATGAAAAACTGTTTTTT. It yields the protein CSASTGPTANEKLFF.

The chain carries TRBV18 and TRBJ1-1, with 9 nucleotides matching TRBD1. Germline V lookup: CDR1 KGHSH, CDR2 LQKENI. The trim removed 4 bases at V and 6 bases at J, leaving 9 bases unmatched. This CDR3 is 15 amino acids long. The CDR3 DNA is TGTGCCAGCTCACAATCGACAGGGGGAGGCGCTGAAGCTTTCTTT. Its translation is CASSQSTGGGAEAFF. The whole variable domain, filled in from reference TRBV18 and TRBJ1-1, reads NAGVMQNPRHLVRRRGQEARLRCSPMKGHSHVYWYRQLPEEGLKFMVYLQKENIIDESGMPKERFSAEFPKEGPSILRIQQVVRGDSAAYFCASSQSTGGGAEAFFGQGTRLTVV.

The rearrangement links TRBV5-5 to TRBJ2-7; TRBD1 agrees at 9 bases. V dropped 0 bases and J dropped 4; count of bases not matched to a gene: 8. CDR1 is SGHKS and CDR2 is YYEKEE in the germline V gene (reference sequence). CDR3 size: 16 residues. This CDR3 reads CASSLVRDRVSYEQYF. In nucleotides, the CDR3 is TGTGCCAGCAGCTTGGTTCGGGACAGGGTTTCTTACGAGCAGTACTTC.

The rearrangement uses TRBV5-1 and TRBJ2-7, with D perhaps TRBD2 (5 bases). Germline V gene lookup returns CDR1 SGHRS and CDR2 YFSETQ. Between the trimmed V and J ends, which lost 4 bases and 6 bases, there was a span of 20 bases. The CDR3 is 15 residues long. Here the CDR3 reads CASSPNSLLVSEQYF. CDR3 DNA: TGCGCCAGCAGCCCAAACTCCTTACTAGTTTCCGAGCAGTACTTC.

For the CDR3, the DNA is TGTGCCAGCAGACGATATAGCGGGAGTGGGTACAATGAGCAGTTCTTC. It is translated as CASRRYSGSGYNEQFF. J is TRBJ2-1 and V is TRBV27; 9 bases fit TRBD2. J lost 4 bases, V lost 6 bases, and 10 bases had no gene match. Germline loops: CDR1 MNHEY, CDR2 SMNVEV (reference sequence). This CDR3 has 16 amino acids.

The chain combines TRBV4-3 with TRBJ1-2; 11 nucleotides align to TRBD1. CDR3 length: 16 amino acids. CDR1 is LGHNA, CDR2 YSLEER, per germline. With 1 base clipped from V and 6 bases from J, the junction kept 7 bases outside the gene matches. The CDR3: CASSQAGDRGRNGYTF. CDR3 bases: TGCGCCAGCAGCCAAGCTGGGGACAGGGGGAGGAATGGCTACACCTTC.

This clone was observed once. This chain uses TRBV19 with TRBJ1-5; no clear D gene. The CDR3 runs 19 residues. Trimming took off 3 bases at V and 3 bases at J, with 24 bases between the two ends. Germline assignment: CDR1 LNHDA and CDR2 SQIVND (reference sequence). DNA of the CDR3: TGTGCCAGTAGTATTCTGGGTGTGCACCTATCAGGCAACAATCAGCCCCAGCATTTT. Its translation is CASSILGVHLSGNNQPQHF.

J is TRBJ1-6 and V is TRBV12-5; D is possibly TRBD1 (6 bases). The germline CDR1 and CDR2 sequences are LGHNT and FRNRAP. Trimming shortened V by 2 bases and J by 5 bases, and 13 bases separated the two germline ends. This CDR3 has 16 amino acids. The CDR3, as DNA: TGTGCTAGTGGTTTGCTTCTCAGGGACAATAATTCACCCCTCCACTTT. Translated, it gives CASGLLLRDNNSPLHF.

The chain joins TRBV7-2 to TRBJ2-7; 7 positions agree with TRBD1. The CDR3 length is 14 residues. With V trimmed by 3 bases and J by 2 bases, 4 bases remained unmatched. Germline V CDR1 and CDR2: SGHTA, FQGNSA. The CDR3 sequence is CASSFGQAPYEQYF. CDR3 nucleotide sequence: TGTGCCAGCAGCTTCGGACAGGCGCCCTACGAGCAGTACTTC.

The rearrangement uses TRBV19 and TRBJ2-7; weak D call: TRBD1 (6 bases). CDR3 length: 13 amino acids. Germline V gene sequence: CDR1 LNHDA, CDR2 SQIVND (reference sequence). The V end was cut by 5 bases, the J end by 3 bases, with 11 bases between. The chain's CDR3 is CASSVTGNYEQYF. The CDR3 DNA reads TGTGCCAGTAGTGTGACAGGTAACTACGAGCAGTACTTC.

The genes are TRBV18 and TRBJ1-4, with TRBD1 as a possible D gene (5 bases). Germline V gene sequence: CDR1 KGHSH, CDR2 LQKENI. The CDR3 sequence is 16 residues long. V was pared by 3 bases and J by 4 bases, with 15 bases between. In nucleotides, the CDR3 is TGTGCCAGCTCACCCCTACCCGGGGGTAATAATGAAAAACTGTTTTTT. Its protein product is CASSPLPGGNNEKLFF.

This chain joins TRBV7-9 and TRBJ1-5, with a weak D call TRBD1 (6 bases). This CDR3 comprises 14 residues. Per germline, CDR1 SEHNR and CDR2 FQNEAQ (reference sequence). V lost 2 bases, J lost 7 bases, and 12 bases lay in between. The CDR3 DNA sequence: TGTGCCAGCAGCTTACGGGGGGCAAACCAGCCCCAGCATTTT. Translated: CASSLRGANQPQHF.

This chain uses TRBV7-8 with TRBJ1-1, with D tentatively TRBD1 (6 bases). Germline loops: CDR1 SGHVS, CDR2 FQNEAQ. Between the trimmed V and J ends, which lost 5 bases and 1 base, there was a span of 20 bases. The CDR3 runs 17 residues. The CDR3: CASSHEGWYRANTEAFF. The CDR3 DNA reads as TGTGCCAGCAGCCACGAGGGATGGTACAGGGCGAACACTGAAGCTTTCTTT.

The gene calls are TRBV2 and TRBJ2-3; D is perhaps TRBD2 (6 bases). The CDR3 totals 13 residues. Germline CDR1 SNHLY, CDR2 FYNNEI. Trimming cost V 8 bases and J 8 bases, with 17 bases left between them. As DNA, the CDR3 is TGTGCCAGCGGGGGGACTGCCGGGGGTACGCAGTATTTT. This gives the protein CASGGTAGGTQYF.

The chain links TRBV30 to TRBJ2-5; D remains unclear. The CDR3 has 13 residues. Germline lookup yields CDR1 GTSNPN and CDR2 SVGIG (reference sequence). V lost 0 bases to trimming and J lost 11 bases, with 16 bases between them. This CDR3 reads CAWSVRDPEAQYF. In DNA, the CDR3 is TGTGCCTGGAGTGTAAGAGACCCAGAGGCACAGTACTTC.

J is TRBJ2-2 and V is TRBV6-5; perhaps TRBD2 as D (6 bases). Germline assignment: CDR1 MNHEY and CDR2 SVGAGI. This CDR3 spans 13 amino acids. Trimming took 6 bases from V and 6 from J, leaving 11 bases between them. CDR3 sequence: CASRGRRPGELFF. CDR3 bases: TGTGCCAGCAGAGGGAGGCGGCCCGGGGAGCTGTTTTTT.

J is TRBJ1-1 and V is TRBV29-1; D remains unclear. Germline V gene lookup returns CDR1 SQVTM and CDR2 ANQGSEA. The CDR3 is made up of 13 amino acids. V lost 7 bases to trimming and J lost 0 bases, with 12 bases between them. CDR3 residues: CSETTEMNTEAFF. The CDR3 nucleotides read TGCAGCGAGACTACAGAGATGAACACTGAAGCTTTCTTT.

The rearrangement uses TRBV19 and TRBJ1-1; 12 nucleotides match TRBD1. This CDR3 has 15 amino acids. The trim removed 5 bases at V and 5 bases at J, leaving 6 bases unmatched. CDR1 is LNHDA and CDR2 is SQIVND in the germline V gene (reference sequence). The CDR3 DNA follows: TGTGCCAGTAGTGACGGGACAGGGGGCAAAACTGAAGCTTTCTTT. It codes for CASSDGTGGKTEAFF.

The chain carries TRBV30 and TRBJ1-1; D not resolved. CDR1 and CDR2 from the germline V gene are GTSNPN and SVGIG (reference sequence). The ends were cut back, 8 bases at V and 4 bases at J, with 20 bases in the middle. CDR3 length: 14 amino acids. The CDR3 region has the DNA TGTGCCCGAGACACGGATGTGGCGAGCACTGAAGCTTTCTTT. It specifies CARDTDVASTEAFF.

The V gene is TRBV29-1, the J gene TRBJ2-7; 9 bases match TRBD1. V dropped 2 bases and J dropped 3; count of bases not matched to a gene: 11. Germline V gives CDR1 SQVTM, CDR2 ANQGSEA. This CDR3 is built from 16 residues. The CDR3 here is CSVETVGQGNFYEQYF. The CDR3 region has the DNA TGCAGCGTTGAAACGGTGGGACAGGGTAACTTCTACGAGCAGTACTTC.

V is TRBV15 and J is TRBJ1-1; tentative D call: TRBD1 (6 bases). Germline CDR1 LNHNV, CDR2 YYDKDF (reference sequence). The CDR3 extends over 16 amino acids. V dropped 2 bases and J dropped 3 bases, with 16 bases sitting between them. The CDR3 DNA reads TGTGCCACCAGCAGACATGACAGGCTAGAGGACACTGAAGCTTTCTTT. It yields the protein CATSRHDRLEDTEAFF.

In this sample, this clone turned up once. The chain has TRBV28 and TRBJ1-1; TRBD1 matches 9 bases. The CDR3 is made up of 12 amino acids. V was clipped by 6 bases and J by 10 bases; unmatched bases: 6. CDR1 and CDR2 from the germline V gene are MDHEN and SYDVKM. CDR3 sequence (DNA): TGTGCCAGCAGCCAGGGACAGGGCGGAGCTTTCTTT. This gives the protein CASSQGQGGAFF.

V is TRBV9 and J is TRBJ1-1, with TRBD1 matching over 7 bases. The CDR3 loop spans 15 amino acids. CDR1 SGDLS and CDR2 YYNGEE come from the germline V gene. The ends lost 3 bases at V and 4 bases at J; junction bases unmatched: 9. The CDR3 is CASSAEGAIGTEAFF. DNA for the CDR3: TGTGCCAGCAGCGCCGAGGGGGCGATCGGCACTGAAGCTTTCTTT.

This sequence joins TRBV5-4 and TRBJ1-3; the D gene is possibly TRBD1 (5 bases). The CDR3 runs 15 residues. Looked up from germline, CDR1 is SGHNT and CDR2 is YYREEE (reference sequence). V was trimmed by 4 bases and J by 2 bases, leaving 13 bases between them. In DNA form, the CDR3 reads TGTGCCAGCAGCCGGGCGGGGGTAACTGGAAACACCATATATTTT. Its protein is CASSRAGVTGNTIYF.

V usage is TRBV7-3 and J usage is TRBJ1-6, with 7 bases fitting TRBD1. The length of the CDR3 is 16 residues. After removal of 5 bases from V and 6 bases from J, the junction contained 10 bases not matched to a gene. Germline V gene lookup returns CDR1 SGHTA and CDR2 FQGTGA. The CDR3 region is CASSERSGTANSPLHF. The CDR3 DNA reads TGTGCCAGCAGCGAGCGTTCCGGGACAGCTAATTCACCCCTCCACTTT.

CDR3 coding DNA: TGTGCCAGCAGCAGCTTAGTCCGCCGGGGGGGGGACTCTGGAAACACCATATATTTT. Amino acid sequence: CASSSLVRRGGDSGNTIYF. The gene calls are TRBV13 and TRBJ1-3, with D tentatively TRBD1 (5 bases). The CDR3 totals 19 residues. Per germline, CDR1 PRHDT and CDR2 FYEKMQ (reference sequence). Trimming cost V 5 bases and J 0 bases, with 23 bases left between them. Full variable domain (remainder filled in from reference TRBV13 and TRBJ1-3): AAGVIQSPRHLIKEKRETATLKCYPIPRHDTVYWYQQGPGQDPQFLISFYEKMQSDKGSIPDRFSAQQFSDYHSELNMSSLELGDSALYFCASSSLVRRGGDSGNTIYFGEGSWLTVV.

The chain recombines TRBV15 with TRBJ1-2; tentatively, D is TRBD1 (5 bases). Trimming took 7 bases from V and 4 from J, leaving 10 bases between them. The CDR3 has 12 residues. From germline, CDR1 is LNHNV and CDR2 YYDKDF (reference sequence). This CDR3 reads CATKDSTYGYTF. DNA for the CDR3: TGTGCCACCAAAGACAGCACCTATGGCTACACCTTC.

The chain couples TRBV4-3 to TRBJ2-3; D might be TRBD1 (8 bases). Germline V gives CDR1 LGHNA, CDR2 YSLEER. The CDR3 covers 17 residues. Trimming removed 0 bases from V and 4 bases from J, with 17 bases in between. This CDR3 reads CASSQEGGTGFADTQYF. CDR3 sequence (DNA): TGCGCCAGCAGCCAAGAGGGGGGGACAGGTTTTGCAGATACGCAGTATTTT.